Below are 30 T cell receptor beta chains sequenced from a single sample in a study of T cells of healthy individuals. MiXCR, applied by TCRdb to the 5' RACE reads, yields one record per CDR3 protein. The repertoire holds more than 85,000 distinct CDR3 sequences, with approximately 15% as singletons. The receptors originated from a human donor in good health.

V gene TRBV28 combines with J gene TRBJ1-2, with 7 bases identical to TRBD1. Germline V gene data show CDR1 as MDHEN and CDR2 as SYDVKM. With V trimmed by 5 bases and J by 4 bases, 7 bases remained unmatched. This CDR3 has 14 amino acids. CDR3 nucleotides: TGTGCCAGCAGTACCACAACAGGGGTCTATGGCTACACCTTC. It translates to CASSTTTGVYGYTF.

In its sample, this clonotype was seen a few times. This chain joins TRBV6-5 and TRBJ2-5, with D possibly called TRBD1 or TRBD2 (6 bases each). Germline V CDR1 and CDR2: MNHEY, SVGAGI. Trimming took off 2 bases at V and 4 bases at J, with 14 bases between the two ends. The CDR3 has 15 residues. The CDR3 here is CASSYVGGEGETQYF. In DNA, the CDR3 is TGTGCCAGCAGTTACGTGGGGGGCGAAGGAGAGACCCAGTACTTC.

The chain employs TRBV7-2 and TRBJ1-1; D is perhaps TRBD1 (6 bases). Germline V gene data show CDR1 as SGHTA and CDR2 as FQGNSA. The V gene lost 7 bases and the J gene lost 0 bases, with 12 bases spanning the gap. The CDR3 loop spans 14 amino acids. The CDR3 DNA reads TGTGCCAGCAACCCGGACAGATTGAACACTGAAGCTTTCTTT. As protein: CASNPDRLNTEAFF.

Ten or more counts support this clonotype. The chain has TRBV2 and TRBJ2-7, with a tentative D call TRBD2 (5 bases). V was pared by 7 bases and J by 7 bases, with 14 bases between. CDR1 and CDR2 (germline): SNHLY, FYNNEI. This CDR3 spans 12 amino acids. The CDR3 sequence: CASTQGGGEQYF. DNA for the CDR3: TGTGCCAGCACTCAAGGAGGTGGGGAGCAGTACTTC.

CDR3 in amino acids: CASRPPGANVLTF. CDR3 in DNA: TGTGCCAGCAGGCCTCCTGGGGCCAACGTCCTGACTTTC. V and J are TRBV7-8 and TRBJ2-6; the D is unclear. Germline CDR1 is SGHVS and CDR2 is FQNEAQ. This CDR3 comprises 13 residues. Between the trimmed V and J ends, which lost 6 bases and 2 bases, there was a span of 5 bases.

The rearrangement uses TRBV5-1 and TRBJ2-4; 9 nucleotides agree with TRBD1. This CDR3 has 19 amino acids. V dropped 4 bases and J dropped 2; count of bases not matched to a gene: 16. Germline values: CDR1 SGHRS, CDR2 YFSETQ. The CDR3 sequence is CASSADPGQGFSTKNIQYF. CDR3 coding DNA: TGCGCCAGCAGCGCGGATCCGGGACAGGGTTTTTCGACCAAAAACATTCAGTACTTC.

This clonotype has only a few counts. This rearrangement joins TRBV2 to TRBJ1-5; a possible D gene is TRBD1 (6 bases). Trimming pared 6 bases from V and 0 bases from J, leaving 9 bases between. The germline gives CDR1 SNHLY, CDR2 FYNNEI. The CDR3 totals 14 residues. Written as DNA, the CDR3 is TGTGCCAGCAGGCTGACAGGTAGCAATCAGCCCCAGCATTTT. Amino acid sequence: CASRLTGSNQPQHF.

There are many counts of this clonotype. Written as DNA, the CDR3 is TGCAGTGCTAGTCAACCCTATGGCTACACCTTC. Its protein product is CSASQPYGYTF. V is TRBV20-1 and J is TRBJ1-2; D is unclear. Trimming stripped 3 bases from V and 4 bases from J, with 6 bases between. The CDR3 totals 11 residues. CDR1 and CDR2 (germline): DFQATT, SNEGSKA (reference sequence).

This clonotype was observed at least ten times. V and J are TRBV20-1 and TRBJ1-2; tentative D call: TRBD1 (5 bases). CDR1 is DFQATT, CDR2 SNEGSKA, per germline (reference sequence). This CDR3 is 13 amino acids long. The V and J ends lost 6 bases and 8 bases respectively, with 19 bases between them. This CDR3 reads CSASLGQGMGYTF. In DNA, the CDR3 is TGCAGTGCCTCTCTGGGCCAGGGAATGGGCTACACCTTC.

This clonotype appeared many times. The gene calls are TRBV6-2 or TRBV6-3 and TRBJ2-1; 10 nucleotides agree with TRBD1. In germline, CDR1 is MNHEY, CDR2 SVGEGT. The CDR3 runs 17 residues. V shed 7 bases, J shed 4 bases, and the junction held 13 bases outside the gene matches. CDR3 sequence (DNA): TGTGCCAGCACCGGAGGGACAGGGGTTAGAGGATACAATGAGCAGTTCTTC. Translated, it gives CASTGGTGVRGYNEQFF.

V gene TRBV29-1 combines with J gene TRBJ2-1, with 10 bases matching TRBD2. The CDR3 has 14 residues. V shed 6 bases, J shed 8 bases, and the junction held 10 bases outside the gene matches. CDR1 is SQVTM, CDR2 ANQGSEA, per germline. The CDR3 loop reads CSVTKRGGGDEQFF. CDR3 nucleotide sequence: TGCAGCGTGACTAAGCGGGGGGGAGGCGATGAGCAGTTCTTC.

The V and J genes are TRBV27 and TRBJ2-7; TRBD2 agrees at 12 bases. The germline V gene has CDR1 MNHEY and CDR2 SMNVEV (reference sequence). The CDR3 is 14 amino acids. The ends lost 7 bases at V and 3 bases at J; junction bases unmatched: 4. The CDR3 nucleotides are TGTGCCAGCACTAGGACTAGCGGGATCTACGAGCAGTACTTC. Its protein product is CASTRTSGIYEQYF.

The chain recombines TRBV2 with TRBJ2-7; TRBD2 matches 13 bases. Unmatched junction bases numbered 16, after V lost 9 bases and J lost 2 bases. This CDR3 has 18 residues. In germline, CDR1 is SNHLY, CDR2 FYNNEI. CDR3 coding DNA: TGTGCCAGTGGAGATGGACTAGCGGGAGCGAGAGGAACCTACGAGCAGTACTTC. It translates to CASGDGLAGARGTYEQYF. Full variable domain (rest looked up from reference TRBV2 and TRBJ2-7): EPEVTQTPSHQVTQMGQEVILRCVPISNHLYFYWYRQILGQKVEFLVSFYNNEISEKSEIFDDQFSVERPDGSNFTLKIRSTKLEDSAMYFCASGDGLAGARGTYEQYFGPGTRLTVT.

V and J are TRBV3-1 and TRBJ2-5; 9 bases match TRBD2. The CDR3 length is 16 residues. The V and J ends lost 0 bases and 1 base, in that order; junction bases with no gene match: 3. Per germline, CDR1 LGHDT and CDR2 YNNKEL (reference sequence). CDR3 region: CASSQELAGPQETQYF. The DNA for the CDR3 is TGTGCCAGCAGCCAAGAGCTAGCGGGGCCCCAAGAGACCCAGTACTTC.

The V gene is TRBV23-1, the J gene TRBJ2-3, with D maybe TRBD2 (5 bases). TRBV23-1 is an ORF, with its function uncertain. CDR3 length: 21 amino acids. Trimming took off 0 bases at V and 1 base at J, with 26 bases between the two ends. Here the CDR3 reads CASSQSGDLSPRKEGTDTQYF. DNA for the CDR3: TGCGCCAGCAGTCAATCGGGAGACTTATCTCCCCGGAAGGAAGGCACAGATACGCAGTATTTT.

The rearrangement uses TRBV2 and TRBJ1-5, with no clear D. Germline loops: CDR1 SNHLY, CDR2 FYNNEI. The germline V and J ends were trimmed by 5 bases and 3 bases, with 14 bases remaining between them. This CDR3 region has 15 residues. DNA of the CDR3: TGTGCCAGCAGTCACGTTGTAGGTACCAATCAGCCCCAGCATTTT. Translated, it gives CASSHVVGTNQPQHF. The full variable domain, completed using reference TRBV2 and TRBJ1-5, is EPEVTQTPSHQVTQMGQEVILRCVPISNHLYFYWYRQILGQKVEFLVSFYNNEISEKSEIFDDQFSVERPDGSNFTLKIRSTKLEDSAMYFCASSHVVGTNQPQHFGDGTRLSIL.

The table lists this clonotype with many counts. The chain recombines TRBV28 with TRBJ2-1, with D perhaps assigned TRBD1 or TRBD2 (5 bases each). CDR1 is MDHEN, CDR2 SYDVKM, per germline. The CDR3 is made up of 15 amino acids. Trimming removed 0 bases from V and 8 bases from J, with 14 bases in between. CDR3 in DNA: TGTGCCAGCAGTTTATGGGGGCAGCGGACCCATGAGCAGTTCTTC. Translated: CASSLWGQRTHEQFF. Combining the CDR3 with reference TRBV28 and TRBJ2-1 gives the whole variable domain DVKVTQSSRYLVKRTGEKVFLECVQDMDHENMFWYRQDPGLGLRLIYFSYDVKMKEKGDIPEGYSVSREKKERFSLILESASTNQTSMYLCASSLWGQRTHEQFFGPGTRLTVL.

In its sample, this clonotype was seen a few times. The chain has TRBV7-2 and TRBJ2-3; no firm D call. CDR3 size: 12 residues. CDR1 SGHTA and CDR2 FQGNSA come from the germline V gene. V lost 5 bases and J 6 bases, leaving 9 bases between the germline ends. Written as DNA, the CDR3 is TGTGCCAGCAGCCAATTCGAGGATACGCAGTATTTT. It encodes CASSQFEDTQYF.

The chain joins TRBV7-2 to TRBJ2-7; possibly TRBD1 or TRBD2 for D (5 bases each). Germline V gene lookup returns CDR1 SGHTA and CDR2 FQGNSA. This CDR3 is 14 amino acids long. Trimming took off 5 bases at V and 7 bases at J, with 18 bases between the two ends. CDR3 sequence reads: CASSQGPLGLEQYF. DNA of the CDR3: TGTGCCAGCAGCCAGGGACCGCTTGGTTTGGAGCAGTACTTC.

J is TRBJ1-1 and V is TRBV2; D remains unclear. This CDR3 is 13 amino acids long. Trimming removed 6 bases from V and 3 bases from J, with 11 bases in between. Germline lookup yields CDR1 SNHLY and CDR2 FYNNEI. The CDR3, as DNA: TGTGCCAGCAGGGACCTTGATGACACTGAAGCTTTCTTT. Its protein is CASRDLDDTEAFF.

There are many counts of this clonotype. The V call is TRBV20-1, the J call TRBJ1-6; a weak D match, TRBD1 (5 bases). CDR1 is DFQATT, CDR2 SNEGSKA, per germline (reference sequence). Trimming removed 6 bases from V and 6 bases from J, with 12 bases in between. The CDR3 length is 13 residues. The CDR3 loop reads CSAHRDPNSPLHF. In nucleotides, the CDR3 is TGCAGTGCCCATCGGGACCCTAATTCACCCCTCCACTTT.

Only a few counts were recorded for this clonotype. The chain couples TRBV4-1 to TRBJ2-3, with unresolved D. V dropped 2 bases and J dropped 4 bases, with 13 bases sitting between them. Germline V gene lookup returns CDR1 MGHRA and CDR2 YSYEKL. The CDR3 totals 15 residues. CDR3 nucleotide sequence: TGCGCCAGCAGCCAACGTATCGTGAGGTCAGATACGCAGTATTTT. This gives the protein CASSQRIVRSDTQYF.

The CDR3 nucleotides are TGTGCCAGCAGTTACGACGGGAACACTGAAGCTTTCTTT. Translated, it gives CASSYDGNTEAFF. This chain joins TRBV6-2 or TRBV6-3 and TRBJ1-1; D remains unclear. The CDR3 length is 13 residues. The germline V gene encodes CDR1 MNHEY and CDR2 SVGEGT. The ends were cut back, 2 bases at V and 1 base at J, with 5 bases in the middle.

The chain employs TRBV20-1 and TRBJ1-1, with D perhaps TRBD1 (6 bases). With 3 bases removed from V and 1 base from J, the gap between germline ends came to 15 bases. Germline-derived CDR1 and CDR2 are DFQATT and SNEGSKA (reference sequence). The CDR3 runs 15 residues. DNA for the CDR3: TGCAGTGCTAGGGGGGGACCGGGACAGAACACTGAAGCTTTCTTT. Translating it yields CSARGGPGQNTEAFF.

This clonotype was observed a handful of times. This chain uses TRBV5-1 with TRBJ1-5; D gene uncertain. Germline V gene sequence: CDR1 SGHRS, CDR2 YFSETQ. V dropped 2 bases and J dropped 6 bases, with 15 bases sitting between them. The CDR3 consists of 15 residues. This CDR3 is CASSFTGGISQPQHF. The CDR3 DNA sequence: TGCGCCAGCAGCTTTACGGGAGGGATTTCTCAGCCCCAGCATTTT.

This clonotype was detected ten times or more. The genes are TRBV4-2 and TRBJ1-1; 7 bases agree with TRBD1. Germline lookup yields CDR1 LGHNA and CDR2 YNFKEQ. CDR3 length equals 14 residues. The trim removed 4 bases at V and 4 bases at J, leaving 6 bases unmatched. CDR3 DNA sequence: TGTGCCAGCAGCCCGGTACAGGGGAGCACTGAAGCTTTCTTT. Residues: CASSPVQGSTEAFF.

This clonotype was found a few times. The chain joins TRBV5-6 to TRBJ2-2; the D gene is possibly TRBD2 (6 bases). The germline V gene encodes CDR1 SGHDT and CDR2 YYEEEE. The CDR3 runs to 14 residues. V was shortened by 2 bases and J by 4 bases, with 9 bases between the two germline ends. The DNA of the CDR3 is TGTGCCAGCAGCTTTACTAGCATCACCGGGGAGCTGTTTTTT. It specifies CASSFTSITGELFF.

This rearrangement joins TRBV2 to TRBJ2-4; 9 nucleotides match TRBD2. V gave up 11 bases and J gave up 11 bases; unmatched junction bases: 13. The length of the CDR3 is 13 residues. The germline gives CDR1 SNHLY, CDR2 FYNNEI. CDR3 sequence (DNA): TGTGCCCGTGGGACTAGCTCGGGAAATCTTCAGTACTTC. As protein: CARGTSSGNLQYF.

The chain uses TRBV7-9 and TRBJ1-6, with a possible D match to TRBD1 (5 bases). The CDR3 length is 14 residues. From germline, CDR1 is SEHNR and CDR2 FQNEAQ (reference sequence). Trimming pared 4 bases from V and 5 bases from J, leaving 9 bases between. The CDR3 DNA reads as TGTGCCAGCAGCTCGGGACGGAATAATTCACCCCTCCACTTT. Translating gives CASSSGRNNSPLHF.

The J gene is TRBJ2-7, the V gene TRBV11-1; possibly TRBD2 for D (5 bases). The V and J ends lost 1 base and 3 bases respectively, with 13 bases between them. The CDR3 runs 15 residues. From germline, CDR1 is SGHAT and CDR2 FQDESV (reference sequence). For the CDR3, the DNA is TGTGCCAGCAGCTTAGTCTTAGGGAGAGGCTACGAGCAGTACTTC. It is translated as CASSLVLGRGYEQYF.